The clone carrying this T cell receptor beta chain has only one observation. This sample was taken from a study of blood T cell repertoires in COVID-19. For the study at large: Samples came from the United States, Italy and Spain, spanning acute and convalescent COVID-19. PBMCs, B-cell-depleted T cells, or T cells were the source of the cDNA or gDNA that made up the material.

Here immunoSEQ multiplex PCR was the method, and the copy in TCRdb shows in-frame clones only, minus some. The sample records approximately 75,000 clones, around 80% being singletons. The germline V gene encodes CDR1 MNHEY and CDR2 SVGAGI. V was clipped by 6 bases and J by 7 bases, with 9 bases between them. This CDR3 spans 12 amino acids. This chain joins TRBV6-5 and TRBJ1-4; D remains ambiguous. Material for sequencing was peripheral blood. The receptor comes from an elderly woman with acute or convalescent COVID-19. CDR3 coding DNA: TGTGCCAGCAGCGAGGATTTTGAAAAACTGTTTTTT. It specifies CASSEDFEKLFF.